The 29 T cell receptor beta chains listed next were all sequenced from one sample in a study of blood T cell repertoires in COVID-19. Profiled with immunoSEQ multiplex PCR; TCRdb holds only in-frame clones, not every one. The sample has 25,000 to 40,000 clones, 91% seen once. The sequencing sample was made of peripheral blood. Receptors originate from a human donor in a cohort sampled during active COVID-19.

This chain connects TRBV5-8 to TRBJ1-1, with 8 nucleotides matching TRBD1. V lost 2 bases to trimming and J lost 1 base; unmatched junction nucleotides: 7. CDR1 SGHTS and CDR2 YDEGEE come from the germline V gene. The CDR3 spans 16 residues. CDR3 DNA: TGTGCCAGCAGCTTTAACAGGGGGGGCAGGAACACTGAAGCTTTCTTT. This codes for CASSFNRGGRNTEAFF.

The chain combines TRBV19 with TRBJ1-2; D possibly corresponds to TRBD1 (6 bases). The CDR3 has 15 amino acids. Germline loops: CDR1 LNHDA, CDR2 SQIVND (reference sequence). V dropped 2 bases and J dropped 4 bases, with 14 bases sitting between them. CDR3 sequence reads: CASSIYSEQGYGYTF. In nucleotides, the CDR3 is TGTGCCAGTAGTATATATTCGGAACAGGGCTATGGCTACACCTTC.

The CDR3 reads CASSESGTGNSEAFF. CDR3 bases: TGTGCCAGCAGTGAATCGGGGACAGGGAATTCTGAAGCTTTCTTT. This rearrangement joins TRBV25-1 to TRBJ1-1; 9 bases are shared with TRBD1. V dropped 1 base and J dropped 6; count of bases not matched to a gene: 6. Germline V gene sequence: CDR1 MGHDK, CDR2 SYGVNS. This CDR3 has 15 residues.

This chain connects TRBV7-3 to TRBJ2-3; D call uncertain. Germline lookup yields CDR1 SGHTA and CDR2 FQGTGA. The ends were cut back, 8 bases at V and 0 bases at J, with 12 bases in the middle. The CDR3 contains 14 residues. The chain's CDR3 is CASSRFSSTDTQYF. As DNA, the CDR3 is TGTGCCAGCTCTAGGTTTTCTAGCACAGATACGCAGTATTTT.

J is TRBJ1-1 and V is TRBV5-6, with a possible D match to TRBD1 (6 bases). CDR1 is SGHDT and CDR2 is YYEEEE in the germline V gene. This CDR3 region has 12 residues. V lost 4 bases, J lost 11 bases, and 15 bases lay in between. Here the CDR3 DNA reads TGTGCCAGCAGCGAGGACAGAGGTATCGCTTTCTTT. Translation: CASSEDRGIAFF. Variable domain in full (rest from reference TRBV5-6 and TRBJ1-1): DAGVTQSPTHLIKTRGQQVTLRCSPKSGHDTVSWYQQALGQGPQFIFQYYEEEERQRGNFPDRFSGHQFPNYSSELNVNALLLGDSALYLCASSEDRGIAFFGQGTRLTVV.

A single count supports this clone. The chain is built from TRBV4-2 and TRBJ2-3; 16 bases fit TRBD2. CDR3 length equals 19 residues. The germline V gene has CDR1 LGHNA and CDR2 YNFKEQ. J gave up 2 bases and V 3 bases, and 8 bases lay outside the gene matches. The CDR3 sequence is CASSQGTSGRGGSTDTQYF. CDR3 in DNA: TGTGCCAGCAGCCAGGGGACTAGCGGGAGGGGCGGATCCACAGATACGCAGTATTTT.

The chain combines TRBV19 with TRBJ1-1; the D gene is possibly TRBD1 (6 bases). The germline V gene has CDR1 LNHDA and CDR2 SQIVND (reference sequence). The CDR3 has 16 amino acids. Trimming left V 4 bases short and J 1 base short, with 16 bases between. CDR3 protein: CASSTRAGGPNTEAFF. The DNA for the CDR3 is TGTGCCAGTAGTACCCGGGCGGGGGGGCCGAACACTGAAGCTTTCTTT. Looking up the rest from reference TRBV19 and TRBJ1-1 gives the full variable domain: DGGITQSPKYLFRKEGQNVTLSCEQNLNHDAMYWYRQDPGQGLRLIYYSQIVNDFQKGDIAEGYSVSREKKESFPLTVTSAQKNPTAFYLCASSTRAGGPNTEAFFGQGTRLTVV.

This rearrangement joins TRBV7-2 to TRBJ1-2, with unresolved D. Trimming removed 7 bases from V and 0 bases from J, with 12 bases in between. The CDR3 spans 14 residues. CDR1 SGHTA and CDR2 FQGNSA come from the germline V gene. This CDR3 is CASNQDTANYGYTF. CDR3 coding DNA: TGTGCCAGCAACCAAGACACCGCTAACTATGGCTACACCTTC. The entire variable domain, with the rest obtained from reference TRBV7-2 and TRBJ1-2, is as follows: GAGVSQSPSNKVTEKGKDVELRCDPISGHTALYWYRQSLGQGLEFLIYFQGNSAPDKSGLPSDRFSAERTGGSVSTLTIQRTQQEDSAVYLCASNQDTANYGYTFGSGTRLTVV.

V gene TRBV9 combines with J gene TRBJ2-6, with D perhaps matching TRBD2 (5 bases). Trimming removed 3 bases at V and 3 bases at J, with 25 bases between. The germline V gene has CDR1 SGDLS and CDR2 YYNGEE. This CDR3 has 20 amino acids. DNA for the CDR3: TGTGCCAGCAGCGCCGCCCCCCAGCGCCCCATAGGAGGTGGGGCCAACGTCCTGACTTTC. Translating gives CASSAAPQRPIGGGANVLTF.

This chain links TRBV18 with TRBJ1-2; D gene unclear. The CDR3 is 16 residues long. CDR1 and CDR2 from the germline V gene are KGHSH and LQKENI. Trimming left V 0 bases short and J 0 bases short, with 11 bases between. CDR3 in amino acids: CASSPPGMGANYGYTF. In nucleotides, the CDR3 is TGTGCCAGCTCACCACCGGGAATGGGAGCTAACTATGGCTACACCTTC.

The chain employs TRBV5-4 and TRBJ1-4; D not certain. Per germline, CDR1 SGHNT and CDR2 YYREEE (reference sequence). CDR3 length: 15 residues. V was cut by 1 base and J by 4 bases, with 11 bases left in between. The CDR3 is CASSLKFSVNEKLFF. The CDR3 DNA sequence: TGTGCCAGCAGCTTGAAGTTTTCGGTTAATGAAAAACTGTTTTTT.

This clone showed up just once. This sequence joins TRBV7-2 and TRBJ1-2; 10 bases match TRBD1. V shed 3 bases, J shed 5 bases, and the junction held 9 bases outside the gene matches. CDR3 size: 16 residues. Germline V gene sequence: CDR1 SGHTA, CDR2 FQGNSA. The CDR3 DNA is TGTGCCAGCAGCTTCCCGCCAGACAGGGGGCTGTATGGCTACACCTTC. Amino acid sequence: CASSFPPDRGLYGYTF. Together with reference TRBV7-2 and TRBJ1-2, the CDR3 gives the full variable domain: GAGVSQSPSNKVTEKGKDVELRCDPISGHTALYWYRQSLGQGLEFLIYFQGNSAPDKSGLPSDRFSAERTGGSVSTLTIQRTQQEDSAVYLCASSFPPDRGLYGYTFGSGTRLTVV.

The CDR3 region has the DNA TGTGCCAGCAGCCACTCAGGGGGACCGAACACAGATACGCAGTATTTT. Its protein is CASSHSGGPNTDTQYF. V is TRBV11-3 and J is TRBJ2-3, with 7 bases that match TRBD1. The CDR3 is 16 residues long. Germline-derived CDR1 and CDR2 are SGHNT and YENEEA. The V and J ends lost 5 bases and 2 bases, in that order; junction bases with no gene match: 10.

The CDR3 loop reads CASSPPGQGVDTGELFF. The CDR3 nucleotides are TGTGCCAGCTCACCTCCAGGACAGGGAGTAGACACCGGGGAGCTGTTTTTT. The rearrangement joins TRBV18 to TRBJ2-2; TRBD1 agrees at 8 bases. The CDR3 is made up of 17 amino acids. Germline V gene data show CDR1 as KGHSH and CDR2 as LQKENI. V was clipped by 3 bases and J by 3 bases; unmatched bases: 9.

The gene calls are TRBV3-1 (or the pseudogene TRBV3-2) and TRBJ2-7, with 8 bases fitting TRBD2. Germline CDR1 and CDR2: LGHDT and YNNKEL (reference sequence). With V trimmed by 0 bases and J by 2 bases, 3 bases remained unmatched. The CDR3 is 15 amino acids. The DNA for the CDR3 is TGTGCCAGCAGCCAAGATTTACTAGCGGCCTACGAGCAGTACGTC. Translating gives CASSQDLLAAYEQYV.

The J gene is TRBJ2-3, the V gene TRBV4-1; 8 positions match TRBD2. V lost 3 bases to trimming and J lost 6 bases; unmatched junction nucleotides: 8. Germline V CDR1 and CDR2: MGHRA, YSYEKL. This CDR3 region has 15 residues. The CDR3 region has the DNA TGCGCCAGCAGCCAGTCCGGACTAGCAGGCGATACGCAGTATTTT. This gives the protein CASSQSGLAGDTQYF.

The CDR3 DNA sequence: TGTGCCAGCACGTCCTCGTTTTTGACTAGCGGGGGCCAGAAGACCGTTGCAGATACGCAGTATTTT. Encoded protein: CASTSSFLTSGGQKTVADTQYF. The chain recombines TRBV7-9 with TRBJ2-3, with 12 bases aligning to TRBD2. Germline values: CDR1 SEHNR, CDR2 FQNEAQ (reference sequence). This CDR3 has 22 amino acids. Trimming cost V 7 bases and J 4 bases; bases outside gene matches: 27. The whole variable domain, filled in from reference TRBV7-9 and TRBJ2-3, reads DTGVSQNPRHKITKRGQNVTFRCDPISEHNRLYWYRQTLGQGPEFLTYFQNEAQLEKSRLLSDRFSAERPKGSFSTLEIQRTEQGDSAMYLCASTSSFLTSGGQKTVADTQYFGPGTRLTVL.

This rearrangement joins TRBV6-6 to TRBJ2-3; 8 bases align to TRBD1. From germline, CDR1 is MNHNY and CDR2 SVGAGI (reference sequence). Trimming removed 5 bases from V and 0 bases from J; junction bases left unmatched: 4. There are 15 residues in the CDR3. Here the CDR3 DNA reads TGTGCCAGCAGTCCCGGACAGGGAAGCACAGATACGCAGTATTTT. Translating gives CASSPGQGSTDTQYF.

The rearrangement links TRBV7-8 to TRBJ2-3; TRBD2 aligns across 11 bases. The CDR3 runs 18 residues. Germline V lookup: CDR1 SGHVS, CDR2 FQNEAQ. Unmatched junction bases numbered 11, after V lost 3 bases and J lost 3 bases. The CDR3 reads CASSLVYASGRRTDTQYF. Here the CDR3 DNA reads TGTGCCAGCAGCTTGGTATACGCTAGCGGGAGGCGGACAGATACGCAGTATTTT.

V usage is TRBV6-5 and J usage is TRBJ1-5, with D tentatively TRBD1 (6 bases). This CDR3 spans 13 amino acids. The germline V gene encodes CDR1 MNHEY and CDR2 SVGAGI. V was shortened by 8 bases and J by 4 bases, with 12 bases between the two germline ends. The CDR3 region has the DNA TGTGCCAGCGGCGACAGGTTTAATCAGCCCCAGCATTTT. This translates into CASGDRFNQPQHF.

The chain is built from TRBV5-1 and TRBJ1-4; D may be TRBD1 (6 bases). The CDR3 contains 14 residues. Germline V lookup: CDR1 SGHRS, CDR2 YFSETQ. V was trimmed by 0 bases and J by 8 bases, leaving 11 bases between them. CDR3 sequence reads: CASSLAGGTEKLFF. CDR3 sequence (DNA): TGCGCCAGCAGCTTGGCCGGTGGGACAGAAAAACTGTTTTTT.

V and J are TRBV7-8 and TRBJ2-5; 9 bases are a match to TRBD1. This CDR3 contains 14 residues. The V and J ends lost 6 bases and 7 bases, in that order; junction bases with no gene match: 9. Germline CDR1 is SGHVS and CDR2 is FQNEAQ. DNA for the CDR3: TGTGCCAGCAGTGCCACAGGGGGCTGGGGGACCCAGTACTTC. The encoded protein is CASSATGGWGTQYF.

The chain uses TRBV4-3 and TRBJ2-1; 10 nucleotides line up with TRBD1. Germline CDR1 and CDR2: LGHNA and YSLEER. The CDR3 totals 18 residues. Losses at the gene ends were 0 bases for V and 5 bases for J; bases not matched to a gene: 10. The CDR3 nucleotides are TGCGCCAGCAGCCAAGAAGCTTGGCGGGACAGGGGACACAATGAGCAGTTCTTC. This codes for CASSQEAWRDRGHNEQFF.

The chain couples TRBV3-1 (or the pseudogene TRBV3-2) to TRBJ2-1, with D possibly matching TRBD1 (6 bases). V dropped 2 bases and J dropped 9 bases, with 17 bases sitting between them. Germline assignment: CDR1 LGHDT and CDR2 YNNKEL (reference sequence). This CDR3 is built from 15 residues. The CDR3 DNA is TGTGCCAGCAGCCAAAACATACAGGGTCTGGGTGAGCAGTTCTTC. It specifies CASSQNIQGLGEQFF.

Concerning this clone itself: Different DNA sequences within this sample yield the same CDR3. The V call is TRBV19, the J call TRBJ1-4; 7 bases align to TRBD1. The CDR3 is made up of 15 amino acids. Trimming at V came to 6 bases and at J to 2 bases, leaving 6 bases not matched to a gene. CDR1 and CDR2 from the germline V gene are LNHDA and SQIVND (reference sequence). The CDR3 sequence: CASRRQGPTNEKLFF. The CDR3 nucleotides read TGTGCCAGTAGACGACAGGGCCCTACTAATGAAAAACTGTTTTTT.

V usage is TRBV7-2 and J usage is TRBJ2-7, with unresolved D. CDR3 size: 14 residues. V lost 1 base, J lost 2 bases, and 9 bases lay in between. From germline, CDR1 is SGHTA and CDR2 FQGNSA. The DNA of the CDR3 is TGTGCCAGCAGCTTAGGGTTAACAGCCTACGAGCAGTACGTC. Amino acids: CASSLGLTAYEQYV.

The J gene is TRBJ1-5, the V gene TRBV16; D ambiguous. From germline, CDR1 is KGHSY and CDR2 FQNENV. With 3 bases removed from V and 4 bases from J, the gap between germline ends came to 7 bases. The CDR3 spans 13 residues. The CDR3 spells CASSQTSNQPQHF. CDR3 nucleotide sequence: TGTGCCAGCAGCCAGACTTCAAATCAGCCCCAGCATTTT.

The chain employs TRBV5-4 and TRBJ1-2, with 10 bases identical to TRBD1. The J segment lost 7 bases and the V segment lost 0 bases, leaving 6 bases of the junction unmatched. CDR1 is SGHNT, CDR2 YYREEE, per germline (reference sequence). The CDR3 spans 15 residues. The CDR3 DNA reads as TGTGCCAGCAGCTTGGTTGGGACAGGGGTGGGTGGCTACACCTTC. It specifies CASSLVGTGVGGYTF.

This chain connects TRBV7-9 to TRBJ1-1; no clear D. CDR3 length: 14 amino acids. Trimming cost V 5 bases and J 7 bases, with 17 bases left between them. Germline V lookup: CDR1 SEHNR, CDR2 FQNEAQ (reference sequence). For the CDR3, the DNA is TGTGCCAGCAGCCACCACGCCAACGGACTTGAAGCTTTCTTT. Its protein is CASSHHANGLEAFF. Supplemented by reference TRBV7-9 and TRBJ1-1, the full variable domain reads DTGVSQNPRHKITKRGQNVTFRCDPISEHNRLYWYRQTLGQGPEFLTYFQNEAQLEKSRLLSDRFSAERPKGSFSTLEIQRTEQGDSAMYLCASSHHANGLEAFFGQGTRLTVV.